This T cell receptor beta chain was sequenced for a study of shared clonotypes between healthy human individuals. On the study more broadly: CD4 naive and CD4 memory each took three plates per donor, while CD8 naive took two and CD8 memory one.

Assay used: immunoSEQ multiplex PCR; TCRdb lists only in-frame clones, some missing. The table records 550,000 to 600,000 clones, 95% to 98% of them present only once. Terminally differentiated effector memory CD45RA+ cells were excluded from the naive CD8 cells, which were CD45RO-negative and positively selected for CCR7. Whole-study results and caveats: A few donors had 4% to 5% of their naive CD4 clonotypes in common. Clonotypes not shared had lower generation probabilities than those common to all four donors.

The CDR3 sequence is 18 residues long. Losses at the gene ends were 2 bases for V and 3 bases for J; bases not matched to a gene: 8. In germline, CDR1 is MGHRA, CDR2 YSYEKL. Notes on this clone: What it binds is not known.

The rearrangement links TRBV4-1 to TRBJ2-1; TRBD2 matches 12 bases. This TCR was recovered from a young man in good health. The source material was naive CD8+ T cells sorted from blood. The CDR3, as DNA: TGCGCCAGCAGCCAACTACACGGGACTAGCGGGCTCTACAATGAGCAGTTCTTC. This translates into CASSQLHGTSGLYNEQFF.